The clone carrying this TCR beta chain was detected only once. This specimen comes from a study of blood T cell repertoires in COVID-19. TCRdb keeps only in-frame clones here, not all; method: immunoSEQ multiplex PCR. Counted here are 120,000 or so clones, more than 70% occurring once; the ten biggest clones make up 5.5% to 6.5%. V lost 7 bases and J lost 5; bases outside the gene matches: 12. The CDR3 is 15 residues long. Germline loops: CDR1 SGHRS, CDR2 YFSETQ. Source material: peripheral blood. This clonotype was obtained from an elderly man with active or convalescent COVID-19. V gene TRBV5-1 combines with J gene TRBJ2-1; 7 nucleotides line up with TRBD1. The CDR3 DNA is TGCGCCAGCGGACGTACCGGGACAGAAAACAATGAGCAGTTCTTC. Its protein product is CASGRTGTENNEQFF.